The 4 T cell receptor beta chains given below trace back to one sample, sequenced in a study of T-cell reconstitution after alpha-beta-depleted transplantation in children. Preparing the TCRbeta library involved the use of unique molecular identifiers. TCRdb passed the PCR reads through MiXCR, listing each CDR3 protein once. The table includes roughly 670,000 distinct CDR3 sequences, 10% to 15% detected once. Sequenced material: PBMCs, taken before TCRalphabeta/CD19-depleted stem cell transplant. These receptors were collected from a girl aged 2 to 9 with congenital amegakaryocytic thrombocytopenia, due to receive a stem cell transplant.

This clonotype was recorded a few times. The rearrangement links TRBV28 to TRBJ2-2; 8 bases map to TRBD1. The CDR3 covers 15 residues. V trimming: 7 bases; J trimming: 7 bases; junction bases outside the gene matches: 11. Per the germline V gene, CDR1 is MDHEN and CDR2 is SYDVKM. CDR3 loop: CASTLLRGLGGELFF. Written as DNA, the CDR3 is TGTGCCAGCACCCTTCTCAGGGGGCTGGGCGGGGAGCTGTTTTTT.

The chain joins TRBV12-3 or TRBV12-4 to TRBJ2-1, with a weak D call TRBD2 (6 bases). The CDR3 length is 13 residues. The germline V and J ends were trimmed by 6 bases and 6 bases, with 12 bases remaining between them. CDR3 DNA: TGTGCCAGCAGACGAGCGGGCCCCAATGAGCAGTTCTTC. Protein product: CASRRAGPNEQFF.

This clonotype has at least ten counts. The chain has TRBV28 and TRBJ2-1; tentatively, D is TRBD2 (6 bases). Germline CDR1 and CDR2: MDHEN and SYDVKM. The V end was cut by 0 bases, the J end by 7 bases, with 7 bases between. The CDR3 runs to 13 residues. This chain's CDR3 is CASSLWTSNEQFF. For the CDR3, the DNA is TGTGCCAGCAGTTTATGGACTAGTAATGAGCAGTTCTTC. The variable domain in full, completed from reference TRBV28 and TRBJ2-1, reads DVKVTQSSRYLVKRTGEKVFLECVQDMDHENMFWYRQDPGLGLRLIYFSYDVKMKEKGDIPEGYSVSREKKERFSLILESASTNQTSMYLCASSLWTSNEQFFGPGTRLTVL.

V and J are TRBV5-1 and TRBJ2-1; 13 bases are a match to TRBD2. CDR1 and CDR2 from the germline V gene are SGHRS and YFSETQ. There are 16 residues in the CDR3. V shed 4 bases, J shed 8 bases, and the junction held 9 bases outside the gene matches. The CDR3, as DNA: TGCGCCAGCAGCCCGCGGACTAGCGGGAGTCTCGATGAGCAGTTCTTC. It encodes CASSPRTSGSLDEQFF.